This paragraph covers one T cell receptor (beta chain) sequence. This sample is drawn from a study of PD-L1 blockade in urothelial cancer. Across the whole study: At some point between 2014 and 2016 therapy began: atezolizumab 1,200 mg intravenously every 3 weeks.

Assay used: immunoSEQ multiplex PCR; TCRdb lists only in-frame clones, some missing. The data show 44,000 or so clones, with approximately 89% seen just once and 3% to 5% held by the top ten. The CDR3 sequence is 16 residues long. The germline V gene encodes CDR1 SGHRS and CDR2 YFSETQ. V was pared by 0 bases and J by 0 bases, with 12 bases between. The source was PBMCs, collected around atezolizumab (anti-PD-L1) treatment. This TCR derives from a man older than 75 with urothelial cancer. The chain has TRBV5-1 and TRBJ1-1; possible D gene TRBD1, 6 bases. The CDR3 reads CASSLVQGPMNTEAFF. The CDR3, as DNA: TGCGCCAGCAGCTTGGTCCAGGGGCCCATGAACACTGAAGCTTTCTTT.